This T cell receptor (delta chain) originates from a study of human gamma delta and Vdelta1 T cells (dated by TCRdb to 2016 to 2019). For context, the study as a whole: Delta One T cells, Vd1+ gamma-delta T cells, were investigated in the study as cytotoxic effectors against acute myeloid leukemia.

V loses 8 bases at its end and J loses 7 bases; junction bases beyond the gene matches: 36. CDR1 and CDR2 (TSWWSYY, QGS) derive from the germline V gene. Inclusive of the bounding cysteine and phenylalanine, the CDR3 is 23 residues long. The read is trimmed to its CDR3 DNA, 69 bases read in frame from base 1. This clone was counted between two and nine times. This receptor's antigen is unknown. No base qualities exist here, and no much larger clone lies one base off it. General conclusions and limits of the study: Delta One T cells were reported as polyclonal and as showing broad cytotoxic targeting of acute myeloid leukemia.

Libraries came from PCR. Data came from an Illumina MiSeq. TCRdb reprocessed the public reads with the caller CATT; rows with the same DNA were merged afterwards. The sample table holds some 13,000 delta-chain clones, of which under 55% were seen once. The leading ten clones occupy more than 1.3% of the sample. The chain is made from TRDV1 and TRDJ1; 11 bases in the middle match TRDD3. What was sequenced was Vdelta1 gamma-delta T cells from blood grown in culture (DOT cells). The cell subset or site label, as the study defines it: Delta One T cells, in vitro expanded/differentiated Vd1+ gamma-delta T cells. This receptor was obtained from a human donor in good health. CDR3 region: CALCSTQKLGDISIIPTSGKLIF. Here is the DNA: TGTGCTCTTTGTTCTACCCAAAAACTGGGGGATATTTCTATTATTCCTACGTCCGGTAAACTCATCTTT.